This TCR beta chain emerged from a study of early T cells in non-severe SARS-CoV-2 infection. Background on the study: Unsorted whole blood bulk RNA was sequenced, with unpaired chains. Study-wide results and limits: In VDJdb matching, anti-spike CD8 responses were favored while private and CD4 specificities went missing.

This clonotype appeared a few times. What it binds is not known. Individual cDNA molecules each received unique molecular identifiers attached to them. TCRdb reprocessed the 5' RACE reads via MiXCR and lists one record per CDR3 protein. The table has roughly 56,000 distinct CDR3 sequences, roughly a tenth seen once. CDR3 length: 11 amino acids. Germline CDR1 and CDR2: MRHNA and SNTAGT. V was shortened by 10 bases and J by 3 bases, with 10 bases between the two germline ends. The specimen sequenced was whole blood. The chain recombines TRBV6-4 with TRBJ2-7; perhaps TRBD1 as D (5 bases). The clonotype comes from an adult who was a healthcare worker with PCR-confirmed SARS-CoV-2 infection or an uninfected control (not recorded which). This CDR3 is CAIARGYEQYV. CDR3 sequence (DNA): TGTGCCATCGCTAGGGGCTACGAGCAGTACGTC.